The 2 T cell receptor beta chains listed next were all sequenced from one sample in a study of T cell repertoires and HLA-DP antigens. TCRdb's table, derived via immunoSEQ multiplex PCR, lists solely in-frame clones and lacks some. The data show about 89,000 clones, roughly 86% seen once. No antigen has been assigned to these receptors. The sample was CD4+ T cells from PBMCs. These receptor sequences come from a man in his fifties in good health and CMV-seronegative.

This clone was observed a few times. V gene TRBV2 combines with J gene TRBJ2-2; D is uncertain. From germline, CDR1 is SNHLY and CDR2 FYNNEI. The CDR3 covers 13 residues. Trimming took 7 bases from V and 5 from J, leaving 11 bases between them. The CDR3 protein is CASTQARTGELFF. CDR3 DNA: TGTGCCAGCACACAAGCGAGGACCGGGGAGCTGTTTTTT.

The chain uses TRBV28 and TRBJ1-4; TRBD1 matches 12 bases. V lost 6 bases to trimming and J lost 8 bases; unmatched junction nucleotides: 13. The CDR3 covers 17 residues. Germline V gives CDR1 MDHEN, CDR2 SYDVKM. DNA for the CDR3: TGTGCCAGCAGGTCGGAGGGACAGGGGGCCTTCGGGGAAAAACTGTTTTTT. Amino acids: CASRSEGQGAFGEKLFF.